Sequencing of this T cell receptor beta chain was carried out in a study of technical replicates of blood from a handful of donors. Some clones are missing from TCRdb's copy, which holds only in-frame ones; the method was immunoSEQ multiplex PCR. The sample lists some 75,000 clones; about 96% were seen once. Unmatched junction bases numbered 12, after V lost 5 bases and J lost 6 bases. There are 15 residues in the CDR3. The germline V gene encodes CDR1 MDHEN and CDR2 SYDVKM. The chain links TRBV28 to TRBJ2-7, with 8 bases fitting TRBD1. Sequenced: T cells isolated from PBMCs. The clonotype was recovered from a human donor in good health. CDR3 bases: TGTGCCAGCAGTCTACTGACAGGGGCCAGGGGCGAGCAGTACTTC. Protein: CASSLLTGARGEQYF.